This T cell receptor (beta chain) emerged from a study of breast tumors, draining lymph nodes, adjacent tissues. Using its own MiXCR run on the multiplex PCR reads, TCRdb lists one record per CDR3 protein. The sample consists of more than 15,000 distinct CDR3 sequences, roughly 43% of them appearing once. V was pared by 5 bases and J by 7 bases, with 23 bases between. Germline lookup yields CDR1 MNHEY and CDR2 SVGEGT. This CDR3 comprises 17 residues. This clonotype occurred many times. The V gene is TRBV6-2 or TRBV6-3, the J gene TRBJ1-4, with D possibly matching TRBD1 (6 bases). The sequenced sample consisted of breast tumor tissue. This TCR came from a female donor with breast cancer. Some clones in this sample may be carry-over from other donors' samples. The CDR3 coding sequence is TGTGCCAGCAGTCCCTCCGGGACAACCTTCGGGGCTGAAAAACTGTTTTTT. Protein sequence: CASSPSGTTFGAEKLFF.